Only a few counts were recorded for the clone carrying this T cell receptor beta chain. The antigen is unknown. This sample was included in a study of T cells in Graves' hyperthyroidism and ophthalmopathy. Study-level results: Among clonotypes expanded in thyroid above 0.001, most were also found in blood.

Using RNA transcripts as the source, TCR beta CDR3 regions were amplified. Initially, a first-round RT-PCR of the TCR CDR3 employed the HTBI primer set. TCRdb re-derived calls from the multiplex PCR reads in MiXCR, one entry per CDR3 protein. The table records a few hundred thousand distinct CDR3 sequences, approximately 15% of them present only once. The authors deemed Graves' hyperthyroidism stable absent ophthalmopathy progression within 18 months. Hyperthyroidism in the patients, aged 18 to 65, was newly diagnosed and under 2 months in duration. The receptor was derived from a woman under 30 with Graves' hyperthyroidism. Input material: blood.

CDR3 nucleotide sequence: TGCGCCAGCAGCTTGGCCGGGACTAGCGGGGAGGGTACGCAGTATTTT. Translated, it gives CASSLAGTSGEGTQYF. J is TRBJ2-3 and V is TRBV5-1; 13 bases match TRBD2. Trimming removed 0 bases from V and 8 bases from J; junction bases left unmatched: 6. This CDR3 has 16 amino acids. Germline CDR1 SGHRS, CDR2 YFSETQ.